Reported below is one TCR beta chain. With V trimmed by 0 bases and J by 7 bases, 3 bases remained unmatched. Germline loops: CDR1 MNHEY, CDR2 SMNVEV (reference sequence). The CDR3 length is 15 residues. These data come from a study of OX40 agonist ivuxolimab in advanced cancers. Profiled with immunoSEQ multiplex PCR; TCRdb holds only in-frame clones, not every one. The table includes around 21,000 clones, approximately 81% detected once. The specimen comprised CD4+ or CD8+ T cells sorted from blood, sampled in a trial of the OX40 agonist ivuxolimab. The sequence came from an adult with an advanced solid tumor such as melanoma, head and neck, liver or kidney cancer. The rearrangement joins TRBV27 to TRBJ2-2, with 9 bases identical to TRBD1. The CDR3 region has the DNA TGTGCCAGCAGTTTATCACAGGGGGCAGGCGGGGAGCTGTTTTTT. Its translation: CASSLSQGAGGELFF.